One TCR beta chain is described in this entry. These data are taken from a study of blood T cell repertoires in COVID-19. Study-level information: In each case, the material was cDNA or gDNA derived from T cells, B-cell-depleted T cells, or PBMCs.

CDR1 and CDR2 from the germline V gene are MNHNS and SASEGT. Trimming at V came to 5 bases and at J to 2 bases, leaving 11 bases not matched to a gene. This CDR3 spans 16 amino acids. The table came from immunoSEQ multiplex PCR; TCRdb's copy has only in-frame clones and leaves some out. Altogether roughly 570,000 clones are present, around nine tenths being singletons, with the ten largest covering 7.5% to 9.5%. This rearrangement joins TRBV6-1 to TRBJ1-2; 7 nucleotides line up with TRBD1. This clonotype was obtained from a woman in her 50s with COVID-19, enrolled during active disease. Material: peripheral blood. The CDR3 is CASSKGGAGLNYGYTF. CDR3 sequence (DNA): TGTGCCAGCAGTAAAGGGGGCGCGGGGCTAAACTATGGCTACACCTTC.